Described below is a single T cell receptor (beta chain) sequence and its context. This record comes from a study of CD8 T cells in Susac syndrome. The germline V gene encodes CDR1 LNHDA and CDR2 SQIVND (reference sequence). V lost 7 bases and J 1 base, leaving 10 bases between the germline ends. This CDR3 region has 13 residues. Random hexamers served to reverse transcribe roughly 0.45 to 1 ug RNA. TCRdb re-called the immunoSEQ multiplex PCR reads through MiXCR, storing one row per CDR3 protein. This sample has 250,000 to 300,000 distinct CDR3 sequences; 70% to 90% occur once, and the top ten carry 0.18%.

This clonotype was obtained from a human donor with multiple sclerosis. What was sequenced was CD8+ T cells from PBMCs. The chain recombines TRBV19 with TRBJ1-1; possibly TRBD1 for D (5 bases). The DNA of the CDR3 is TGTGCCAGTACCCCGACAGCGAACACTGAAGCTTTCTTT. Residues: CASTPTANTEAFF.